This entry lists 20 T cell receptor beta chains sequenced from one sample in a study of regulatory and conventional T cells in RAG deficiency. The data were produced by immunoSEQ multiplex PCR, yet TCRdb's version contains in-frame clones alone and is incomplete. Of 10,000 to 15,000 clones detected, 85% to 95% appear once; the ten largest clones hold 1.1%. Conventional CD4+ T cells were sorted from blood as CD25-low CD127-high cells. The sample was also reused in another study, on regulatory T cells. That publication notes: Primers: 52 TRBV forward and 13 TRBJ reverse.

Sequencing input: CD4+ effector T cells sorted from blood. The origin of the receptors is a human donor in good health.

The chain is built from TRBV7-3 and TRBJ2-7, with D possibly being TRBD1 or TRBD2 (5 bases each). Germline CDR1 and CDR2: SGHTA and FQGTGA. Trimming left V 5 bases short and J 8 bases short, with 16 bases between. The CDR3 is 13 amino acids. CDR3: CASSPRLGDQQYF. CDR3 coding DNA: TGTGCCAGCAGCCCTCGGCTGGGGGACCAGCAGTACTTC.

This clone was detected only once. The rearrangement joins TRBV19 to TRBJ2-1, with TRBD2 as a possible D gene (5 bases). This CDR3 comprises 13 residues. CDR1 is LNHDA, CDR2 SQIVND, per germline (reference sequence). Deletions cut 0 bases from V and 7 bases from J, with 7 bases between. DNA for the CDR3: TGTGCCAGTAGTATAGATACGGGGAATGAGCAGTTCTTC. This sequence encodes CASSIDTGNEQFF.

Remarks on this clone: This same CDR3 is encoded by further DNA sequences in the sample. The J gene is TRBJ1-1, the V gene TRBV7-2; no clear D. Germline loops: CDR1 SGHTA, CDR2 FQGNSA. V gave up 7 bases and J gave up 6 bases, with 15 bases separating them. This CDR3 has 13 amino acids. The CDR3 reads CASTRFGLAEAFF. The CDR3 DNA sequence: TGTGCCAGCACCCGGTTCGGATTGGCTGAAGCTTTCTTT.

The V gene is TRBV6-5, the J gene TRBJ2-7; D uncertain. V was shortened by 5 bases and J by 7 bases, with 12 bases between the two germline ends. This CDR3 spans 12 amino acids. Germline CDR1 and CDR2: MNHEY and SVGAGI. CDR3 DNA sequence: TGTGCCAGCAGTGCTAGGATGGGGGAGCAGTACTTC. Its translation is CASSARMGEQYF.

V and J are TRBV10-1 and TRBJ2-5, with TRBD1 matching 10 bases. V lost 6 bases, J lost 5 bases, and 6 bases stayed unmatched. This CDR3 has 14 residues. Germline lookup yields CDR1 WNHNN and CDR2 SYGVQD (reference sequence). The CDR3 sequence: CASSRDRGLETQYF. The CDR3 coding sequence is TGCGCCAGCAGCCGCGACAGGGGGCTGGAGACCCAGTACTTC.

CDR3 in DNA: TGTGCCAGCAGGCCAAGGGGGGAGAACACTGAAGCTTTCTTT. The encoded protein is CASRPRGENTEAFF. The J gene is TRBJ1-1, the V gene TRBV6-6; weak D call: TRBD1 (6 bases). Germline V lookup: CDR1 MNHNY, CDR2 SVGAGI (reference sequence). V was pared by 6 bases and J by 1 base, with 12 bases between. The CDR3 extends over 14 amino acids.

The chain uses TRBV4-1 and TRBJ2-7; TRBD2 matches 10 bases. V shed 4 bases, J shed 5 bases, and the junction held 11 bases outside the gene matches. Germline V CDR1 and CDR2: MGHRA, YSYEKL. The CDR3 is 16 residues long. The CDR3 DNA reads TGCGCCAGCAGCCCTATCCTTCGGACTAGCGGTCACGAGCAGTACTTC. Amino acids: CASSPILRTSGHEQYF.

The V and J genes are TRBV18 and TRBJ2-5; D unresolved. Germline CDR1 and CDR2: KGHSH and LQKENI. V was pared by 2 bases and J by 4 bases, with 5 bases between. The CDR3 extends over 12 amino acids. Written as DNA, the CDR3 is TGTGCCAGCTCACCATTGGGAGAGACCCAGTACTTC. Protein sequence: CASSPLGETQYF.

This rearrangement joins TRBV15 to TRBJ2-1; a weak D match, TRBD2 (5 bases). V was shortened by 5 bases and J by 9 bases, with 23 bases between the two germline ends. The CDR3 is 16 amino acids. Per germline, CDR1 LNHNV and CDR2 YYDKDF (reference sequence). Here the CDR3 reads CATSGLRRPGSAEQFF. CDR3 sequence (DNA): TGTGCCACCAGCGGTCTCCGGAGGCCGGGGTCAGCTGAGCAGTTCTTC.

The chain uses TRBV6-6 and TRBJ1-3, with D possibly being TRBD1 (6 bases). This CDR3 comprises 13 residues. Trimming took off 7 bases at V and 3 bases at J, with 10 bases between the two ends. CDR1 is MNHNY and CDR2 is SVGAGI in the germline V gene (reference sequence). The CDR3 DNA sequence: TGTGCCAGCATCCGGGGGCTTGGAAACACCATATATTTT. Translated, it gives CASIRGLGNTIYF.

The CDR3 region has the DNA TGTGCCAGCAGTTTGGCAGGGGGGAGCTACGAGCAGTACTTC. Amino acids: CASSLAGGSYEQYF. The chain links TRBV2 to TRBJ2-7; weak D call: TRBD1 (7 bases). V was pared by 5 bases and J by 3 bases, with 14 bases between. The germline gives CDR1 SNHLY, CDR2 FYNNEI. CDR3 length: 14 residues.

The chain couples TRBV13 to TRBJ1-2; tentative D call: TRBD1 (5 bases). CDR3 size: 15 residues. Germline CDR1 is PRHDT and CDR2 is FYEKMQ (reference sequence). V gave up 7 bases and J gave up 2 bases, with 17 bases separating them. In DNA form, the CDR3 reads TGTGCCAGCACCACTCAGTACAGGTTGAACTATGGCTACACCTTC. This gives the protein CASTTQYRLNYGYTF.

CDR3 loop: CASRLPGHQNTEAFF. CDR3 DNA: TGTGCCAGCAGGTTACCGGGACATCAGAACACTGAAGCTTTCTTT. The J gene is TRBJ1-1, the V gene TRBV28, with D perhaps matching TRBD1 (6 bases). This CDR3 comprises 15 residues. V was trimmed by 6 bases and J by 1 base, leaving 15 bases between them. CDR1 and CDR2 (germline): MDHEN, SYDVKM. Based on the CDR3 plus reference TRBV28 and TRBJ1-1, the full variable domain is DVKVTQSSRYLVKRTGEKVFLECVQDMDHENMFWYRQDPGLGLRLIYFSYDVKMKEKGDIPEGYSVSREKKERFSLILESASTNQTSMYLCASRLPGHQNTEAFFGQGTRLTVV.

This clone came up a few times. This chain connects TRBV18 to TRBJ1-5; D gene uncertain. Per the germline V gene, CDR1 is KGHSH and CDR2 is LQKENI. Trimming pared 2 bases from V and 2 bases from J, leaving 7 bases between. CDR3 length: 14 residues. CDR3 residues: CASSPGYGNQPQHF. The CDR3 DNA follows: TGTGCCAGCTCACCAGGGTATGGCAATCAGCCCCAGCATTTT.

This clone was counted only a few times. CDR3 residues: CASSLAASYNEQFF. The DNA for the CDR3 is TGTGCCAGCAGTCTAGCGGCCTCCTACAATGAGCAGTTCTTC. This chain joins TRBV6-1 and TRBJ2-1, with 7 bases that match TRBD2. CDR3 size: 14 residues. After removal of 5 bases from V and 0 bases from J, the junction contained 1 base not matched to a gene. The germline V gene encodes CDR1 MNHNS and CDR2 SASEGT.

The chain couples TRBV4-1 to TRBJ2-5; no clear D. There are 16 residues in the CDR3. Per the germline V gene, CDR1 is MGHRA and CDR2 is YSYEKL. Between the trimmed V and J ends, which lost 0 bases and 2 bases, there was a span of 13 bases. CDR3 sequence (DNA): TGCGCCAGCAGCCAAGACTGGGGTTCCGGGCAAGAGACCCAGTACTTC. This codes for CASSQDWGSGQETQYF.

The genes are TRBV4-1 and TRBJ2-2; TRBD1 matches 10 bases. Trimming removed 0 bases from V and 5 bases from J; junction bases left unmatched: 9. Germline V gives CDR1 MGHRA, CDR2 YSYEKL. CDR3 size: 18 residues. The CDR3 sequence: CASSQEGTGAVGTGELFF. The CDR3 DNA is TGCGCCAGCAGCCAAGAGGGGACAGGGGCTGTGGGGACCGGGGAGCTGTTTTTT.

This clone appeared a few times. V usage is TRBV7-4 and J usage is TRBJ2-7; D gene ambiguous. Germline-derived CDR1 and CDR2 are SGHVT and SQSDAQ. V was shortened by 2 bases and J by 3 bases, with 5 bases between the two germline ends. This CDR3 is 12 amino acids long. The CDR3 DNA reads as TGTGCCAGCAGCTTAATGGACTACGAGCAGTACTTC. Protein: CASSLMDYEQYF.

This chain joins TRBV10-1 and TRBJ1-1; weak D call: TRBD1 (6 bases). V was clipped by 7 bases and J by 9 bases, with 21 bases between them. The length of the CDR3 is 14 residues. Germline V lookup: CDR1 WNHNN, CDR2 SYGVQD (reference sequence). The CDR3 nucleotides read TGCGCCAGCACCGCAGAGGTGGGACAAACCCAAGCTTTCTTT. Its protein is CASTAEVGQTQAFF.

This clone was observed a handful of times. The genes are TRBV5-1 and TRBJ2-7; 9 nucleotides agree with TRBD1. The CDR3 contains 19 residues. Germline lookup yields CDR1 SGHRS and CDR2 YFSETQ. V lost 3 bases to trimming and J lost 5 bases; unmatched junction nucleotides: 21. DNA for the CDR3: TGCGCCAGCAGCTCAACCGCCGGGACAGGGAACTTGAGAATGGACGAGCAGTACTTC. It encodes CASSSTAGTGNLRMDEQYF. Full variable domain (rest looked up from reference TRBV5-1 and TRBJ2-7): KAGVTQTPRYLIKTRGQQVTLSCSPISGHRSVSWYQQTPGQGLQFLFEYFSETQRNKGNFPGRFSGRQFSNSRSEMNVSTLELGDSALYLCASSSTAGTGNLRMDEQYFGPGTRLTVT.